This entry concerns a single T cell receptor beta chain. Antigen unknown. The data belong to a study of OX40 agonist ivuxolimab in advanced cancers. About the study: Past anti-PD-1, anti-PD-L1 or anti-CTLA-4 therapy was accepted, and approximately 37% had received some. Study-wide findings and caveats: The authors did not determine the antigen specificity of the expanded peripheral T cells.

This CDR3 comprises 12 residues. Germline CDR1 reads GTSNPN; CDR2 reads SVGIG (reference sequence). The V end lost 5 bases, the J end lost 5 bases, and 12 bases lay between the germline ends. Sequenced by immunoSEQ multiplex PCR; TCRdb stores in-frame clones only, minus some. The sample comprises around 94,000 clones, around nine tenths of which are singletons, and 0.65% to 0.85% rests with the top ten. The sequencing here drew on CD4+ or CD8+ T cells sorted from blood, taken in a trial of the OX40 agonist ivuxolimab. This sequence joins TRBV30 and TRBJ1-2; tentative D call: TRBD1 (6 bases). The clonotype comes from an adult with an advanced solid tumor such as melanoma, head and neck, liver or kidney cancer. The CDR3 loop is CAWGTFLYGYTF. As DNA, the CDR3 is TGTGCCTGGGGGACATTTTTGTATGGCTACACCTTC.